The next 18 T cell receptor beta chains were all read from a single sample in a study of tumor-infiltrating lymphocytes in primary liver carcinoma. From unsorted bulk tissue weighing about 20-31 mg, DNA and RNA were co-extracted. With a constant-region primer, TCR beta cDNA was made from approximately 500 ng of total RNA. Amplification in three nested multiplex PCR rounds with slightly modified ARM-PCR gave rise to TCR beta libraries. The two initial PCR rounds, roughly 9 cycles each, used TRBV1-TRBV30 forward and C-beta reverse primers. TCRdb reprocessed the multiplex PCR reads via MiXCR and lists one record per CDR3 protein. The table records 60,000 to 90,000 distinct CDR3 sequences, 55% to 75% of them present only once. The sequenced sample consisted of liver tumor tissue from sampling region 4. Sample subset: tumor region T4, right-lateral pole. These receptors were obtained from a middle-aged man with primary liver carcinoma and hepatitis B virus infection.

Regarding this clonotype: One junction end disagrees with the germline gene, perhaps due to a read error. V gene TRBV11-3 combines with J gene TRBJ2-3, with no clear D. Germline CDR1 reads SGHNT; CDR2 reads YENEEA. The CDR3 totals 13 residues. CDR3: CVSNLYRMDTQYF. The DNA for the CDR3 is TGTGTCAGCAACTTATATCGGATGGATACGCAGTATTTT.

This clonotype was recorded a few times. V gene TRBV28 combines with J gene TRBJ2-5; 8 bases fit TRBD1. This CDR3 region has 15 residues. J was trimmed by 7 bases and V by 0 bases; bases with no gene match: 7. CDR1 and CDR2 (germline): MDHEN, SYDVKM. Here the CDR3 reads CASSLWIGQGLTQYF. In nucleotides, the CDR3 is TGTGCCAGCAGTTTATGGATTGGACAGGGATTGACCCAGTACTTC.

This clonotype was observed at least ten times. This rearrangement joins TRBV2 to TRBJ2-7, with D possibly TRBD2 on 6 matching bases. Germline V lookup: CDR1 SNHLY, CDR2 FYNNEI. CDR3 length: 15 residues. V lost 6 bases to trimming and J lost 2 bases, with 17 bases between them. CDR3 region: CASSGTSDRAYEQYF. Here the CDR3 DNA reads TGTGCCAGCAGCGGGACTTCCGATAGGGCCTACGAGCAGTACTTC.

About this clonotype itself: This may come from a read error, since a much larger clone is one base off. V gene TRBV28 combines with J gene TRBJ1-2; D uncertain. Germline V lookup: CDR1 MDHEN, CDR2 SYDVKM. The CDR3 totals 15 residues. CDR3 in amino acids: CASRLTGRSNYDYTF. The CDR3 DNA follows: TGTGCCAGCAGGCTGACCGGCCGCTCTAACTATGACTACACCTTC.

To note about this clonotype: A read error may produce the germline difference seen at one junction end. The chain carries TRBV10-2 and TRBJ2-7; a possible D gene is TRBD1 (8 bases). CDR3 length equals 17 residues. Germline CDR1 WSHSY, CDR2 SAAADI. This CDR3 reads CASCEETGVGWTSEQYF. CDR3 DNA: TGCGCCAGCTGTGAAGAGACAGGGGTTGGCTGGACTAGCGAGCAGTACTTC.

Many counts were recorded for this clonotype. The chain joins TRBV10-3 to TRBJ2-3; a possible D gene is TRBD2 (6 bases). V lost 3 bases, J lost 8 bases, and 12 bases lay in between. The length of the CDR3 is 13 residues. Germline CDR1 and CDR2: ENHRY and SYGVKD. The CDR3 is CAISDASARTQYF. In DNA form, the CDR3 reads TGTGCCATCAGTGACGCTAGCGCCCGTACGCAGTATTTT.

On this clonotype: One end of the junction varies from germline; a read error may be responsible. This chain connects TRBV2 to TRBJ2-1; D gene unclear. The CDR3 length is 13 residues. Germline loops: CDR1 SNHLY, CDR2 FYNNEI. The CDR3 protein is CASSDSEYGEQLF. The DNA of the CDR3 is TGTGCCAGTAGTGATTCGGAATACGGTGAGCAGCTCTTC.

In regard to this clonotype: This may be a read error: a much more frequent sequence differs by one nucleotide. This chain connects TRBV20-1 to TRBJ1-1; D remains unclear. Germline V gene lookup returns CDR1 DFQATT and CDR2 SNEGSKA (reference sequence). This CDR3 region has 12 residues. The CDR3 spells CNARDGNTEAFF. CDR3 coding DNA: TGCAATGCTAGAGACGGGAACACTGAAGCTTTCTTT.

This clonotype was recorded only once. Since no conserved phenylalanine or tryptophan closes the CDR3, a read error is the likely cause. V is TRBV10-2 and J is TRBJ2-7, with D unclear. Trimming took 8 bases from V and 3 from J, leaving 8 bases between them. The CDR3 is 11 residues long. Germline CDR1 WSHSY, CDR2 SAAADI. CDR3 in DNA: TGCGCCAGCCGGGCTTACTACGAGCAGTACATC. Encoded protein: CASRAYYEQYI.

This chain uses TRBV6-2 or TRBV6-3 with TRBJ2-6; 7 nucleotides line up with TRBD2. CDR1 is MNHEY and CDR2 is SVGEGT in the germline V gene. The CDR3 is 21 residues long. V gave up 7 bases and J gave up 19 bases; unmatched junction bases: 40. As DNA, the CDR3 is TGTGCCAGCACCCCCAGGAGACGTGGGTCTAGCGGCGCCACTGGGGCCAACGCCCTCACTTTC. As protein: CASTPRRRGSSGATGANALTF.

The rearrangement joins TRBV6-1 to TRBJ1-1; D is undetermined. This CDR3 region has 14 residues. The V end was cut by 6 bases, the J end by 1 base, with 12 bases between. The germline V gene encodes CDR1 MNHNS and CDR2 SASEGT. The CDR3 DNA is TGTGCCAGCAGGCCCAGGAGCCCGAACACTGAAGCTTTCTTT. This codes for CASRPRSPNTEAFF.

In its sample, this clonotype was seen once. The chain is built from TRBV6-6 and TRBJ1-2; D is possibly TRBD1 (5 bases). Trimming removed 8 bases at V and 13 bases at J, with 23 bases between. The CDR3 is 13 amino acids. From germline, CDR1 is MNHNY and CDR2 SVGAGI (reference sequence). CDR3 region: CASGTIEGYRCTF. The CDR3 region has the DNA TGTGCCAGCGGGACTATCGAGGGTTATCGCTGCACCTTC.

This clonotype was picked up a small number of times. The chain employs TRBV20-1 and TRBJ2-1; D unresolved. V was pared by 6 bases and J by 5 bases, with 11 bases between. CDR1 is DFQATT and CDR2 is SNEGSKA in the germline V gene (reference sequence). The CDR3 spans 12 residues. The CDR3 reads CSATTAHNEQFF. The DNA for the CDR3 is TGCAGTGCGACCACGGCCCACAATGAGCAGTTCTTC.

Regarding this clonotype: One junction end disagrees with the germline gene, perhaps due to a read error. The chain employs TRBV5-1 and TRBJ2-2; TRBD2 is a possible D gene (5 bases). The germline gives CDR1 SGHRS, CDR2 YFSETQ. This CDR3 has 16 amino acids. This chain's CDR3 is CTSSFRTNENTGELFF. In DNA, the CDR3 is TGCACCAGCAGCTTCCGCACTAACGAGAACACCGGGGAGCTATTTTTT.

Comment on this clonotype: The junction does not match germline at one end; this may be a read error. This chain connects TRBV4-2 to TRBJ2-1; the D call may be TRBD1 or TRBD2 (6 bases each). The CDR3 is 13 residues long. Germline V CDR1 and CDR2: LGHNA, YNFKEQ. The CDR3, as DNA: TGTGCCAGCGACCGACAGGAGGGCAATAAGCAGTTCTTC. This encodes CASDRQEGNKQFF.

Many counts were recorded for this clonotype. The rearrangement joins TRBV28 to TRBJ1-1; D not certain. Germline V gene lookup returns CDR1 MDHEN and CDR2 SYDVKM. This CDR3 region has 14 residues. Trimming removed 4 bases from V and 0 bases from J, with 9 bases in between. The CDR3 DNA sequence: TGTGCCAGCAGTTCTACAGCAATGAACACTGAAGCTTTCTTT. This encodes CASSSTAMNTEAFF.

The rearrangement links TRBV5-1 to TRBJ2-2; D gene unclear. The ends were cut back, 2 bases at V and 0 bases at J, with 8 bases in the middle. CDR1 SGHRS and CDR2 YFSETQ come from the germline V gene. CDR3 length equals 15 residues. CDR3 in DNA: TGCGCCAGCAGCTTCAAGATCACGAACACCGGGGAGCTGTTTTTT. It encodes CASSFKITNTGELFF. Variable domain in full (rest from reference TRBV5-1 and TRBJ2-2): KAGVTQTPRYLIKTRGQQVTLSCSPISGHRSVSWYQQTPGQGLQFLFEYFSETQRNKGNFPGRFSGRQFSNSRSEMNVSTLELGDSALYLCASSFKITNTGELFFGEGSRLTVL.

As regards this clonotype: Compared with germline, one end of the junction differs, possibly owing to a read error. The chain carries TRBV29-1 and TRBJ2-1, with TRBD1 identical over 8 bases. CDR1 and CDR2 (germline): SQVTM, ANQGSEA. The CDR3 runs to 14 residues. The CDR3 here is CSAVSGTGTNEHFF. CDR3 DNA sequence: TGCAGCGCCGTCTCAGGGACAGGCACCAATGAGCACTTCTTC.